The present entry profiles one TCR beta chain with its context. These data come from a study of T-cell reconstitution after alpha-beta-depleted transplantation in children. TCRbeta library construction was performed incorporating unique molecular identifiers. TCRdb used MiXCR to reprocess the PCR reads, holding one entry per CDR3 protein. The sample carries some 200,000 distinct CDR3 sequences, about 7% recorded once. Deletions cut 6 bases from V and 3 bases from J, with 15 bases between. The CDR3 runs 16 residues. Germline loops: CDR1 MNHNS, CDR2 SASEGT. The chain has TRBV6-1 and TRBJ2-6; D is unresolved. The sample was PBMCs, taken before TCRalphabeta/CD19-depleted stem cell transplant. The receptor's source is a boy between 2 and 10 years old with acute lymphoblastic leukemia, due to receive a stem cell transplant. CDR3 nucleotide sequence: TGTGCCAGCAGCCCCGTACCCACTGGTGGGGCCAACGTCCTGACTTTC. Protein sequence: CASSPVPTGGANVLTF.